The rows below give T cell receptor beta chains drawn from one sample of a study of blood T cell repertoires in COVID-19. Here immunoSEQ multiplex PCR was the method, and the copy in TCRdb shows in-frame clones only, minus some. In the table there are approximately 210,000 clones, about 80% of which are singletons. Sequenced sample: peripheral blood. These receptors were collected from a middle-aged woman with active or convalescent COVID-19. The CDR3 runs from the conserved cysteine through the conserved F or W. D genes are given only for firm matches.

TRBV9	17	TRBJ2-2	TRBD2	CASSYIGTSGNPGELFF
TRBV25-1	13	TRBJ2-2	-	CASSDGYTGELFF
TRBV2	14	TRBJ2-7	TRBD1	CASSAGTGRYEQYF
TRBV30	13	TRBJ1-2	-	CAWIPPGMVGYTF
TRBV29-1	12	TRBJ1-4	-	CSVSPANEKLFF
TRBV30	17	TRBJ1-2	-	CAWSGQAGGYSNYGYTF
TRBV14	19	TRBJ1-4	-	CASSQDRTRTPSGNEKLFF
TRBV6-1	16	TRBJ1-3	-	CASSAESRTVGNTIYF
TRBV2	11	TRBJ2-7	-	CASSLFYEQYF
TRBV18	15	TRBJ1-5	-	CASSPLAPADQPQHF
TRBV30	14	TRBJ1-3	-	CAWSGGTDGNTIYF
TRBV5-8	14	TRBJ1-2	TRBD1	CASSLTGAVYGYTF
TRBV11-1	15	TRBJ2-1	-	CASSFELSSYNEQFF
TRBV7-2	15	TRBJ2-5	-	CASSPRGSVQETQYF
TRBV27	13	TRBJ2-3	-	CASNQASTDTQYF
TRBV4-1	14	TRBJ2-5	-	CASSQERQSETQYF
TRBV18	14	TRBJ1-1	TRBD1	CASANRDRGTRAFF
TRBV15	16	TRBJ2-3	TRBD1	CATSRLGQGSTDTQYF
TRBV5-1	16	TRBJ1-3	TRBD1	CASSLRGGGYGNTIYF
TRBV3-1/TRBV3-2	13	TRBJ1-2	-	CASSQGQLYGYTF
TRBV7-9	14	TRBJ1-2	-	CASSSMAGAYGYTF
TRBV7-3	15	TRBJ2-7	-	CASSLIRRTAYEQYF
TRBV15	15	TRBJ1-1	TRBD1	CATSRAQGARTEAFF
TRBV21-1	13	TRBJ1-1	-	CASSGSGKTEAFF
TRBV7-9	14	TRBJ1-4	TRBD1	CASSRGQGAKGLFF
TRBV3-1/TRBV3-2	15	TRBJ2-3	TRBD2	CASSLLAGVTDTQYF
TRBV7-3	16	TRBJ2-3	TRBD2	CASRKGLAGESDTQYF
TRBV10-2	15	TRBJ2-1	TRBD2	CATPKAGAGLYEQFF
TRBV5-1	17	TRBJ1-1	TRBD1	CASSFSGTGLGNTEAFF
TRBV5-1	15	TRBJ1-1	-	CASSTLEGSATEAFF
TRBV30	17	TRBJ2-6	-	CAWSVPQVSSGANVLTF
TRBV24-1	19	TRBJ2-1	TRBD2	CATSGLAGTSGGSYNEQFF
TRBV6-2/TRBV6-3	14	TRBJ2-7	-	CASSYETRPYEQYF
TRBV29-1	15	TRBJ1-2	-	CSVVAGGRSNYGYTF
TRBV4-1	15	TRBJ1-2	TRBD1	CASSFDRAPNYGYTF
TRBV30	13	TRBJ2-2	-	CAWNGQWTGELFF
TRBV2	16	TRBJ2-7	-	CASSEERLGLRYEQYF
TRBV5-4	15	TRBJ1-1	-	CASSLGSGGNTEAFF
TRBV5-7	14	TRBJ2-5	-	CASSLRFSGETQYF
TRBV19	15	TRBJ2-2	-	CASSIPGQNTGELFF
TRBV19	14	TRBJ2-5	-	CASSTRAGLETQYF
TRBV10-1	14	TRBJ2-3	TRBD1	CASSAGGYTDTQYF
TRBV5-6	14	TRBJ1-2	-	CASRSSGSSYGYTF
TRBV19	16	TRBJ1-1	TRBD1	CASTSGTGAGRAEAFF
TRBV5-1	14	TRBJ2-2	-	CASSPDSLTGELFF
TRBV6-5	13	TRBJ2-1	TRBD1	CASSATGSGEQFF
TRBV6-5	15	TRBJ2-1	TRBD2	CASRDPLAVYNEQFF
TRBV7-3	13	TRBJ1-2	TRBD1	CASSSGQGYGYTF
TRBV19	12	TRBJ1-5	TRBD1	CASSMTGQPQHF
TRBV4-2	17	TRBJ2-6	TRBD2	CASSQISGRAGANVLTF
TRBV28	14	TRBJ2-5	-	CASSLASGVETQYF
TRBV4-1	13	TRBJ1-2	-	CASSATGNYGYTF
TRBV14	16	TRBJ2-2	TRBD1	CASSQIGTEFTGELFF
TRBV29-1	14	TRBJ2-5	-	CSVDMSGLSETQYF
TRBV27	15	TRBJ1-2	-	CASSFYGEANYGYTF